The clone carrying this T cell receptor (beta chain) was seen just once. Its target is not known. This CDR3 has 14 amino acids. The V gene's germline CDR1 is SGDLS and CDR2 YYNGEE. Trimming took 4 bases from V and 3 from J; bases not matched to a gene: 4. The sample comes from a study of tumor and adjacent non-tumor tissue in lung cancer. About the research overall: On average, productive TCRbeta reads reached about 4.17 million per sample. Study-wide results and limits: Normal lung showed higher cumulative top 100 clone frequency than tumor. Tumor tissue had significantly higher TCR diversity than normal lung.

Three rounds of nested PCR, following a modified ARM-PCR protocol, produced the TCRbeta library. TCRdb re-analysed the multiplex PCR reads in MiXCR, keeping a single row per CDR3 protein. The profile shows 65,000 to 75,000 distinct CDR3 sequences, 73% of them singletons. No cell sorting was done before RNA was extracted from the tissue. Between August and November 2014, newly diagnosed, chemotherapy-naive lung cancer patients underwent thoracic surgery in China. The V gene is TRBV9, the J gene TRBJ2-1; 7 bases fit TRBD1. The sequence was collected from a man between 60 and 75 years old with non-small cell lung cancer. The sample taken for sequencing was lung tumor tissue. CDR3 protein: CASSSGTVYNEQFF. The CDR3 region has the DNA TGTGCCAGCAGCTCTGGGACAGTCTACAATGAGCAGTTCTTC.